This T cell receptor (beta chain) stems from a study of molecular identifiers for immune sequencing clone quantification. Study results and caveats: Reports indicate spiked Jurkat TCR RNA from one cell could be found among 1 million or so naive cells. Clones with over 20 RNA copies captured over 99% of effector molecules but under 1% of naive ones.

Unmatched junction bases numbered 9, after V lost 4 bases and J lost 7 bases. The germline V gene encodes CDR1 GTSNPN and CDR2 SVGIG (reference sequence). There are 14 residues in the CDR3. This clonotype appeared many times. Its antigen remains unknown. As previously described, bulk TCR libraries were made using listed TCR primers. Each CDR3 protein gets one entry after TCRdb re-called the PCR reads with MiXCR. The sample consists of about 510,000 distinct CDR3 sequences, 20% to 25% of them appearing once. This TCR derives from a human donor in good health. Some libraries in this study had Jurkat cell RNA spiked in. Sequences were obtained from naive CD8+ T cells from blood, with Jurkat cell RNA spiked in. Documented subset: FACS-sorted CD8+CD4-CCR7+CD45RA+ naive T cells. The rearrangement joins TRBV30 to TRBJ2-7; 11 nucleotides align to TRBD1. CDR3 loop: CAWTGGTGGREQYF. The DNA for the CDR3 is TGTGCCTGGACCGGTGGGACAGGGGGTAGAGAGCAGTACTTC.